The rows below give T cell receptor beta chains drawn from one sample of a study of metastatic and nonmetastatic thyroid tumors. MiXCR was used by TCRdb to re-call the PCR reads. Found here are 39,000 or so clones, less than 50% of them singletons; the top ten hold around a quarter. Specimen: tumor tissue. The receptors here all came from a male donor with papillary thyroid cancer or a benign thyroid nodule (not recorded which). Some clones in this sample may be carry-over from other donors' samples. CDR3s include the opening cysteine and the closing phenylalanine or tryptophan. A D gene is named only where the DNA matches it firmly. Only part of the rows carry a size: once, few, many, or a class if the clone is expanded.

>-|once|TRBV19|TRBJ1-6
CASSIRGHEGGNSPLHF
TGTGCCAGTAGTATACGGGGACACGAAGGCGGTAATTCACCCCTCCACTTT
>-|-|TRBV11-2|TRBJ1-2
CASSLEASGGYTF
TGTGCCAGCAGCTTAGAGGCCTCGGGTGGCTACACCTTC
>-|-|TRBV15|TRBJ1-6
CATRGEYNSPLHF
TGTGCCACCAGAGGCGAATATAATTCACCCCTCCACTTT
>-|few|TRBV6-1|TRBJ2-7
CASSKEGFPNLYEQYF
TGTGCCAGCAGCAAGGAGGGGTTCCCCAACCTTTACGAGCAGTACTTC
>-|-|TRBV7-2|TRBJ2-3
CASSLMGPDTQYF
TGTGCCAGCAGCTTAATGGGGCCAGATACGCAGTATTTT
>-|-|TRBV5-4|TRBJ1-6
CASSLGSEAYMGSPLHF
TGTGCCAGCAGCCTGGGCAGCGAGGCCTATATGGGTTCACCCCTCCACTTT
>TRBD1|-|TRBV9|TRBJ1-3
CASSVVSGGTDTIYF
TGTGCCAGCAGCGTAGTTTCAGGGGGCACGGACACCATATATTTT
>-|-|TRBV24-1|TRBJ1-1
CATSAPASLNTEAFF
TGTGCCACCAGTGCCCCGGCCAGCCTGAACACTGAAGCTTTCTTT
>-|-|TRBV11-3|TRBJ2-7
CASSLDSRDYEQYF
TGTGCCAGCAGCTTAGATAGTAGGGACTACGAGCAGTACTTC
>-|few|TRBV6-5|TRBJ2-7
CASSPTPFDGKTYEQYF
TGTGCCAGCAGTCCTACTCCTTTCGACGGGAAAACCTACGAGCAGTACTTC
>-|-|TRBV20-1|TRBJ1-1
CSAREDRGAFF
TGCAGTGCTAGAGAAGATCGGGGGGCTTTCTTT
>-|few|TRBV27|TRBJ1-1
CASSLWAGANTEAFF
TGTGCCAGCAGTTTATGGGCGGGGGCGAACACTGAAGCTTTCTTT
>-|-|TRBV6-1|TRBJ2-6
CASQFWVQGVLSGANVLTF
TGTGCCAGCCAATTTTGGGTACAGGGAGTGCTCTCTGGGGCCAACGTCCTGACTTTC
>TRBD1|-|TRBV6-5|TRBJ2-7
CASSYSLGQGTSSYEQYF
TGTGCCAGCAGTTACTCGCTGGGACAGGGTACAAGTTCCTACGAGCAGTACTTC
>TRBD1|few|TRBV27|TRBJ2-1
CASRDRDSVYNEQFF
TGTGCCAGCAGAGACCGGGACAGTGTCTACAATGAGCAGTTCTTC
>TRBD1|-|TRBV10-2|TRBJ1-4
CASSDRATNEKLFF
TGCGCCAGCAGCGACAGGGCGACTAATGAAAAACTGTTTTTT
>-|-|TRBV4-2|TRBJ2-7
CASSQIATGNYEQYF
TGTGCCAGCAGCCAAATCGCAACAGGCAACTACGAGCAGTACTTC
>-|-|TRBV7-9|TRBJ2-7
CASRRTSSYEQYF
TGTGCCAGCAGAAGGACTTCCTCCTACGAGCAGTACTTC
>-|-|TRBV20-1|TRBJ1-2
CSARDWGAGAYGYTF
TGCAGTGCTAGAGATTGGGGGGCTGGGGCCTATGGCTACACCTTC
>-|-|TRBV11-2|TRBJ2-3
CASSLFGPPTDTQYF
TGTGCCAGCAGCTTATTTGGACCCCCCACAGATACGCAGTATTTT
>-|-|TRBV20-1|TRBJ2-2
CSARDYTMNTGELFF
TGCAGTGCTAGAGACTATACTATGAACACCGGGGAGCTGTTTTTT
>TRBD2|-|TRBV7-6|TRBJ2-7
CASSLAGLAGGEQYF
TGTGCCAGCAGCTTAGCAGGACTAGCGGGAGGCGAGCAGTACTTC
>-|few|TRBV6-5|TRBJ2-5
CASSYFLGTQYF
TGTGCCAGCAGTTACTTCCTCGGGACCCAGTACTTC
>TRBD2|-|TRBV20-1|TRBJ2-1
CSGGDSGNNEQFF
TGCAGTGGTGGCGATAGCGGGAACAATGAGCAGTTCTTC
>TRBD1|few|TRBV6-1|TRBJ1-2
CASSPTGVYGYTF
TGTGCCAGCAGCCCCACAGGGGTTTATGGCTACACCTTC
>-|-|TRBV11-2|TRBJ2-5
CASRGQNQETQYF
TGTGCCAGCCGCGGACAGAACCAAGAGACCCAGTACTTC
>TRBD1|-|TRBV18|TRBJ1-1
CASSRLTGGDSGTEAFF
TGTGCCAGCTCGCGACTGACAGGGGGAGATAGCGGCACTGAAGCTTTCTTT
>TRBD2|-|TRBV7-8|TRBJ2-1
CASSRSGEPFNEQFF
TGTGCCAGCAGCCGTAGCGGGGAGCCTTTTAATGAGCAGTTCTTC
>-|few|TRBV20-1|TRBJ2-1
CSAGYNEQFF
TGCAGTGCTGGTTACAATGAGCAGTTCTTC
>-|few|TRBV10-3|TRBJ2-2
CASGPQIDPGELFF
TGTGCCTCCGGGCCTCAAATCGATCCCGGGGAGCTGTTTTTT
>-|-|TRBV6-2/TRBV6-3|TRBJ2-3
CASTDSTDTQYF
TGTGCCAGCACGGACTCCACAGATACGCAGTATTTT
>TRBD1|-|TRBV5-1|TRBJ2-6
CASSFDRGSLGGANVLTF
TGCGCCAGCAGCTTCGACAGGGGGTCCCTCGGTGGGGCCAACGTCCTGACTTTC
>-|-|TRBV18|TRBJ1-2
CASSPSAANYGYTF
TGTGCCAGCTCACCCTCGGCAGCTAACTATGGCTACACCTTC
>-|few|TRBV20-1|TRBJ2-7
CSARKGDHEQYF
TGCAGTGCTAGAAAGGGGGACCACGAGCAGTACTTC
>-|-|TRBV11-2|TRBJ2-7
CASRLGDEQYF
TGTGCCAGCAGGCTAGGGGACGAGCAGTACTTC
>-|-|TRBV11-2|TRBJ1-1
CASSPLRKNTEAFF
TGTGCCAGCAGCCCCCTTAGGAAGAACACTGAAGCTTTCTTT
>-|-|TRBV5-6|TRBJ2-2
CASSPAAGSGELFF
TGTGCCAGCAGCCCCGCCGCAGGGAGCGGGGAGCTGTTTTTT
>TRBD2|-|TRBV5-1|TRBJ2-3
CASSLLAATRDTQYF
TGCGCCAGCAGCCTACTAGCGGCCACGAGGGATACGCAGTATTTT
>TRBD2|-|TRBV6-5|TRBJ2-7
CASEGLAGGMVSSYEQYF
TGTGCCAGTGAGGGACTAGCGGGAGGCATGGTAAGCTCCTACGAGCAGTACTTC
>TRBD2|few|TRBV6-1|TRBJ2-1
CALAVYNEQFF
TGTGCACTAGCGGTATACAATGAGCAGTTCTTC
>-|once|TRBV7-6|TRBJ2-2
CASSPISLNTGELFF
TGTGCCAGCAGCCCTATCAGCCTAAACACCGGGGAGCTGTTTTTT
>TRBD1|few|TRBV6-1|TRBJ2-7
CASSQDRGSYEQYF
TGTGCCAGCAGTCAAGACAGGGGGTCCTACGAGCAGTACTTC
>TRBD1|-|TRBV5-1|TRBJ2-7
CASSLTGVRYEQYF
TGCGCCAGCAGCTTGACAGGGGTGCGCTACGAGCAGTACTTC
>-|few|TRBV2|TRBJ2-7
CASSGTEPLAYEQYF
TGTGCCAGCAGTGGGACAGAACCCCTGGCCTACGAGCAGTACTTC
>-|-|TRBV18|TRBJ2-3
CASSLSGTWPDTQYF
TGTGCCAGCTCACTTTCCGGGACGTGGCCAGATACGCAGTATTTT
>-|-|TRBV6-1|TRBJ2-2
CASSVYRVNTGELFF
TGTGCCAGCAGTGTGTATAGGGTGAACACCGGGGAGCTGTTTTTT
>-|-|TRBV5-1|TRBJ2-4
CASSPGDEPITKNIQYF
TGCGCCAGCAGCCCAGGGGACGAACCCATAACCAAAAACATTCAGTACTTC
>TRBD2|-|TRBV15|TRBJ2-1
CATSKVAGSYNEQFF
TGTGCCACCAGCAAGGTAGCGGGATCATACAATGAGCAGTTCTTC
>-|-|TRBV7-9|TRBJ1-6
CASSLLGVGSPLHF
TGTGCCAGCAGCTTACTGGGGGTCGGATCACCCCTCCACTTT
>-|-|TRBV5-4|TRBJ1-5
CASSAGGHNQPQHF
TGTGCCAGCAGCGCCGGGGGCCACAATCAGCCCCAGCATTTT
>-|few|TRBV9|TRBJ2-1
CASSGMWGFGRVNEQFF
TGTGCCAGCAGCGGGATGTGGGGGTTTGGGAGAGTCAATGAGCAGTTCTTC
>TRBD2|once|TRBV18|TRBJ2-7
CASSNKVAGVDQYF
TGTGCCAGCTCGAATAAGGTGGCGGGAGTCGATCAGTACTTC
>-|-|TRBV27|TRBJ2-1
CASSPQDSYNEQFF
TGTGCCAGCAGCCCCCAGGACTCCTACAATGAGCAGTTCTTC
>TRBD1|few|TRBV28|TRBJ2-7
CASSFDPDRPTYEQYF
TGTGCCAGCAGTTTTGATCCGGACAGGCCCACCTACGAGCAGTACTTC
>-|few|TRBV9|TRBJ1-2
CASSTDRLPLHGYTF
TGTGCCAGCAGCACAGACAGGCTCCCTCTTCATGGCTACACCTTC
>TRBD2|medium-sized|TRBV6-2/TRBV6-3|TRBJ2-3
CASSRSREGGDTQYF
TGTGCCAGCAGCCGGTCGCGGGAGGGGGGAGATACGCAGTATTTT
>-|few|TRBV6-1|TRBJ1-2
CASKGSAGVNYGYTF
TGTGCCAGCAAGGGGTCGGCAGGCGTAAACTATGGCTACACCTTC
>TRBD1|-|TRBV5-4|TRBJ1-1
CASSLRQGARGTEAFF
TGTGCCAGCAGCTTGAGGCAGGGGGCAAGGGGAACTGAAGCTTTCTTT
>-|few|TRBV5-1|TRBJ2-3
CASSPEVAISTDTQYF
TGCGCCAGCAGCCCGGAGGTAGCCATTAGCACAGATACGCAGTATTTT